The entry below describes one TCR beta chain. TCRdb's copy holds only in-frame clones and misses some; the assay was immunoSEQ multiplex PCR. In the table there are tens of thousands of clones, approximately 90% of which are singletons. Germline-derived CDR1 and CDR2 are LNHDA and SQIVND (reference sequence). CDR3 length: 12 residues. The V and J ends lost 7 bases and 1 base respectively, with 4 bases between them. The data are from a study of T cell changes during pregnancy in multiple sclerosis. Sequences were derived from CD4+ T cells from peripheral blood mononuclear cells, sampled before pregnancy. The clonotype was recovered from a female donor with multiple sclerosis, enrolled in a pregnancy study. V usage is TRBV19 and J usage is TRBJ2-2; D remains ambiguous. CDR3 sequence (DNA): TGTGCCAGTACCAGGAACACCGGGGAGCTGTTTTTT. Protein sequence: CASTRNTGELFF.